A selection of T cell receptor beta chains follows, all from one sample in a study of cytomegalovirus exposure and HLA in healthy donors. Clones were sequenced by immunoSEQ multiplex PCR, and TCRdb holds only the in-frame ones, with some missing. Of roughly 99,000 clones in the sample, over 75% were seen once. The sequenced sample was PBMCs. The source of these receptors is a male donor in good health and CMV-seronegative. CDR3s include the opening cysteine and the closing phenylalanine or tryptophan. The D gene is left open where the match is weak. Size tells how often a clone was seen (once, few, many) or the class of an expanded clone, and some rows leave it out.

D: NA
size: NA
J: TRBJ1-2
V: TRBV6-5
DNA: TGTGCCAGCAGCCAGTGGGAGTTCTATGGCTACACCTTC
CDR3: CASSQWEFYGYTF

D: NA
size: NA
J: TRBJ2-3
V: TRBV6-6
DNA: TGTGCCAGCAGTAAAACTAGTCGTGGGGCAGATACGCAGTATTTT
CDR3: CASSKTSRGADTQYF

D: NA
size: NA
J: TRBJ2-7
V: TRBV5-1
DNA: TGCGCCAGCAGCGGTACAGATCACTACGAGCAGTACTTC
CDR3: CASSGTDHYEQYF

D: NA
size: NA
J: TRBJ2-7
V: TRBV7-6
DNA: TGTGCCAGCAGCTTAACGGGAGACTACGAGCAGTACTTC
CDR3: CASSLTGDYEQYF

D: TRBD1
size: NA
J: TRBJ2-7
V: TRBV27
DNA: TGTGCCAGCAGTTTATATGTGACAGGGGGCTACGAGCAGTACTTC
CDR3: CASSLYVTGGYEQYF

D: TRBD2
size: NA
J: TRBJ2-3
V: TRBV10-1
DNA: TGCGCCAGCAGTCCTGGGACAGGCCGACTAGCGGGAGAAATAGCAGATACGCAGTATTTT
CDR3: CASSPGTGRLAGEIADTQYF

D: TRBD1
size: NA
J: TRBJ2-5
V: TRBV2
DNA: TGTGCCAGCACCGGGACAGCGCAAGAGACCCAGTACTTC
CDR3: CASTGTAQETQYF

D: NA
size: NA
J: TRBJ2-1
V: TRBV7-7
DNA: TGTGCCAGCAGCTTAGTAGGCGGGAATGAGCAGTTCTTC
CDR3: CASSLVGGNEQFF

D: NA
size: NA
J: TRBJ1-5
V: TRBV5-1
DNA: TGCGCCAGCAGCTTTGGGCAGGGCGCGAGTCAGCCCCAGCATTTT
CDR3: CASSFGQGASQPQHF

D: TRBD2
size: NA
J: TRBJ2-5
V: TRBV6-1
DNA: TGTGCCAGCGCTAGCGGGAGGTTCGAGACCCAGTACTTC
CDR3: CASASGRFETQYF

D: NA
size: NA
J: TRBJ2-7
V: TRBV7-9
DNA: TGTGCCAGCAGCCTAGAGGGGCCGTACGAGCAGTACTTC
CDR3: CASSLEGPYEQYF

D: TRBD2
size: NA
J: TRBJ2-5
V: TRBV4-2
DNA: TGTGCCAGCAGCCAAGCCGGGACTAGCGGAGAAACCGGAGAGACCCAGTACTTC
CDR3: CASSQAGTSGETGETQYF

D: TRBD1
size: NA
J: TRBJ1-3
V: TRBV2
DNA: TGTGCCATCGACAGGGGATCCTCCACCATATATTTT
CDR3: CAIDRGSSTIYF

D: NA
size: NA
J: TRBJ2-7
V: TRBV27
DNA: TGTGCCAGCAGTATGGGACTGCCCTACGAGCAGTACTTC
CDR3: CASSMGLPYEQYF

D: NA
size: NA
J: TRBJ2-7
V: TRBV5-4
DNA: TGTGCCAGCAGATTGGACCGGTCCTACGAGCAGTACTTC
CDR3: CASRLDRSYEQYF

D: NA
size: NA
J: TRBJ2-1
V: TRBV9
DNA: TGTGCCAGCAGCGTACAGGGAAGTCAAAATGAGCAGTTCTTC
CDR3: CASSVQGSQNEQFF

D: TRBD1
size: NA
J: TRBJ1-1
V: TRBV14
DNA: TGTGCCAGCAGCCAAGTTTTGACAGGGCCCATGAACACTGAAGCTTTCTTT
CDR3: CASSQVLTGPMNTEAFF

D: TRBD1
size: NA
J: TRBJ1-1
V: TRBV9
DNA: TGTGCCAGCAGCGTAGTAGGGGACAGGCCAGAAGCTTTCTTT
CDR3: CASSVVGDRPEAFF

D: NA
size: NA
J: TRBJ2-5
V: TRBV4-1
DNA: TGCGCCAGCAGCCAAGAAGCGGAGGCCCAGGAGACCCAGTACTTC
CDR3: CASSQEAEAQETQYF

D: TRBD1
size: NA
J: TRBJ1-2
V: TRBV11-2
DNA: TGTGCCAGCAGCTTCGTAGGGACAGGCGACTATGGCTACACCTTC
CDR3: CASSFVGTGDYGYTF

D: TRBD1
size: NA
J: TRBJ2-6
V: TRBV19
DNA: TGTGCCAGTAGTATAAGGGACAGAGTGAGCGGGGCCAACGTCCTGACTTTC
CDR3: CASSIRDRVSGANVLTF

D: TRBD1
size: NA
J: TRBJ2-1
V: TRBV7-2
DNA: TGTGCCAGCAGCAGTCCGGGACAGGGGGCGATGGGAGGCTACAATGAGCAGTTCTTC
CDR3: CASSSPGQGAMGGYNEQFF

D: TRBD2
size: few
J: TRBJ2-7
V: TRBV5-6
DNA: TGTGCCAGCAGTTTTTCCGGAGCGGGAAACTCCTACGAGCAGTACTTC
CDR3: CASSFSGAGNSYEQYF

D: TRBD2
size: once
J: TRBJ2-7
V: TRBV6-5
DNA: TGTGCCAGCAGTAGACTAGCGGGAGGGTTCTACGAGCAGTACTTC
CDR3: CASSRLAGGFYEQYF

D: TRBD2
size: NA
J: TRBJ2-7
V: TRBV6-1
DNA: TGTGCCAGCACCGTGGGAGGCGGGAGGGCCGACGAGCAGTACTTC
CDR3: CASTVGGGRADEQYF

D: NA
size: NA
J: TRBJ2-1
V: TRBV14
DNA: TGTGCCAGCAGCCAAAGACCTATTAGCGCCTCCTACAATGAGCAGTTCTTC
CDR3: CASSQRPISASYNEQFF

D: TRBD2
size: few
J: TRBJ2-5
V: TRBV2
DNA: TGTGCCAGCAGTCTAGCGGGATCGCGAGAGACCCAGTACTTC
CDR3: CASSLAGSRETQYF

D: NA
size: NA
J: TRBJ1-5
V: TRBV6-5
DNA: TGTGCCAGCAAAAGCCCCAGCGGACAGCCCCAGCATTTT
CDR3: CASKSPSGQPQHF

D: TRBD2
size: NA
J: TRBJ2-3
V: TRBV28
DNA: TGTGCCAGCAGCCTGGGCGGGAGCGTTGATACGCAGTATTTT
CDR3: CASSLGGSVDTQYF

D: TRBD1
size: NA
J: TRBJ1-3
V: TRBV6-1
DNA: TGTGCCAGCAAAAGGGACAGGGTAGACACCATATATTTT
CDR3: CASKRDRVDTIYF

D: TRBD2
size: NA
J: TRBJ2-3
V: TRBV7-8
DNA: TGTGCCAGCAGCTTAGCTCAACTAGCGGGAGGTTGGGGCACAGATACGCAGTATTTT
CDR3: CASSLAQLAGGWGTDTQYF

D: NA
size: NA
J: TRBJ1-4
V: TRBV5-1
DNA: TGCGCCAGCAGCTTGGGACTATTCTATGAAAAACTGTTTTTT
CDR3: CASSLGLFYEKLFF

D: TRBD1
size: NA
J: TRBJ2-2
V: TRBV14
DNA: TGTGCCAGCAGCCTCACTTCCGGGACAGCTCTCGGCGGGGAGCTGTTTTTT
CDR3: CASSLTSGTALGGELFF

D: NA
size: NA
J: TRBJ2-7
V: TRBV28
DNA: TGTGCCAGCGGAGGCCTCCGCTCCTACGAGCAGTACTTC
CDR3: CASGGLRSYEQYF

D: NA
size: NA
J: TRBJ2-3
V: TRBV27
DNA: TGTGCCAGCAGCCCGGGAGCAGATACGCAGTATTTT
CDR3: CASSPGADTQYF

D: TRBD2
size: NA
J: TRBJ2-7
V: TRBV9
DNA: TGTGCCAGCAGCGTAGGGCCTAGCGGGTTCTCCTACGAGCAGTACTTC
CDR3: CASSVGPSGFSYEQYF

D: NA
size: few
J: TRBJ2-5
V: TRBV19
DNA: TGTGCCAGTAGTATCATGGCGGTCGGGGAGACCCAGTACTTC
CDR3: CASSIMAVGETQYF

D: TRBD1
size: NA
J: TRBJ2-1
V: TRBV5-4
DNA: TGTGCCAGCAGCTCAATTAGGACAGGGGATGAAGATGAGCAGTTCTTC
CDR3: CASSSIRTGDEDEQFF

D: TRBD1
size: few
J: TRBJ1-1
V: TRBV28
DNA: TGTGCCAGCAGTTTGGCAGGGGGGAACACTGAAGCTTTCTTT
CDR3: CASSLAGGNTEAFF

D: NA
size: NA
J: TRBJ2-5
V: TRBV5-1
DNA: TGCGCCAGCAGCGTCCGGACTTTCGAAGAGACCCAGTACTTC
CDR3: CASSVRTFEETQYF

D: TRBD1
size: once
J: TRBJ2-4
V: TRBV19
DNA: TGTGCCAGTAGTATAGGGGGACAGGAACTAGCCAAAAACATTCAGTACTTC
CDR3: CASSIGGQELAKNIQYF

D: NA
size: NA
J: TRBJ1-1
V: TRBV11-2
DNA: TGTGCCAGCAGCTTGACAGCCCAGAGAGCTTTCTTT
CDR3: CASSLTAQRAFF

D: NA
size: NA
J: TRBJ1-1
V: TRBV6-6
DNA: TGTGCCAGCAGTTATTCCATCACTGAAGCTTTCTTT
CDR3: CASSYSITEAFF

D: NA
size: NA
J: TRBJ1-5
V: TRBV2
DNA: TGTGCCAGCAGTGAAGCGGGCGACGGGGGCAATCAGCCCCAGCATTTT
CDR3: CASSEAGDGGNQPQHF

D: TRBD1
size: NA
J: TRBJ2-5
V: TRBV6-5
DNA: TGTGCCAGCAGAGACGGGACAGGGGGCGCTGAGACCCAGTACTTC
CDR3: CASRDGTGGAETQYF

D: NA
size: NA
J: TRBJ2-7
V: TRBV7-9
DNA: TGTGCCAGCAGCCCCGGGTGGGGCGGACCCACTTCCTACGAGCAGTACTTC
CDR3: CASSPGWGGPTSYEQYF

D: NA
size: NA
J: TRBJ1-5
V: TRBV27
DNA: TGTGCCAGCACCCCAGGCGGGGCTTTCAATCAGCCCCAGCATTTT
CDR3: CASTPGGAFNQPQHF

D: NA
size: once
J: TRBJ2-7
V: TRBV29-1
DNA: TGCAGCGTACTGACAGACTCCTACGAGCAGTACTTC
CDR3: CSVLTDSYEQYF

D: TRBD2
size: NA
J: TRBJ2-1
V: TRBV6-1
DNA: TGTGCCAGCAGTGATAGACTAGCGGGAGGGCCCTCCTACAATGAGCAGTTCTTC
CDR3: CASSDRLAGGPSYNEQFF

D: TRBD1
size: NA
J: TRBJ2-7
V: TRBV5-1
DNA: TGCGCCAGCAGCTTGGCCGGGACAGGGAACTCCTACGAGCAGTACTTC
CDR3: CASSLAGTGNSYEQYF

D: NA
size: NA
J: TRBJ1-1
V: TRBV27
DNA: TGTGCCAGCAGTTCTGGGCCTGCTTTGGGCACTGAAGCTTTCTTT
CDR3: CASSSGPALGTEAFF

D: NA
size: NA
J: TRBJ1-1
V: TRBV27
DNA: TGTGCCAGCAGTTTAAGGGGGGGGACCATGAACACTGAAGCTTTCTTT
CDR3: CASSLRGGTMNTEAFF

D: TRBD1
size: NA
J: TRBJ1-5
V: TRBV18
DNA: TGTGCCAGCTCACCGACAGGGGCGGGCAATCAGCCCCAGCATTTT
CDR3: CASSPTGAGNQPQHF